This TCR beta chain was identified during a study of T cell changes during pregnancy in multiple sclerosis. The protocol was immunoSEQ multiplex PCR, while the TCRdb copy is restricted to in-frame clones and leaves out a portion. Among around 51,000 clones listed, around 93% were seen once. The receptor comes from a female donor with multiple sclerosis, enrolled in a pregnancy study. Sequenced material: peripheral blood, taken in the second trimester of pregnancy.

Here the CDR3 reads CASSLGLAGGSGSYEQYF. For the CDR3, the DNA is TGTGCCAGCAGCTTAGGACTAGCGGGAGGCTCTGGCTCCTACGAGCAGTACTTC. The chain is built from TRBV7-2 and TRBJ2-7, with TRBD2 matching 13 bases. The CDR3 sequence is 18 residues long. Per germline, CDR1 SGHTA and CDR2 FQGNSA. The trim removed 1 base at V and 0 bases at J, leaving 6 bases unmatched.